A few counts support the clone carrying this TCR beta chain. What it binds is not known. These data come from a study of blood T cells in healthy people across ages. The study's findings and limits: Unknown donor CMV status possibly confounded expanded clonotype changes.

The second PCR ran roughly 6 to 11 cycles with a sample-barcoded 5' primer and J-beta primers. TCRdb re-analysed the 5' RACE reads in MiXCR, keeping a single row per CDR3 protein. The data show some 1,000,000 distinct CDR3 sequences, around 27% seen once. This sample was shared with a second study, whose subject was T cells of mothers and their children. From that second work: For related and unrelated pairs alike, thymic selection shapes TCR recombination output similarly.

Sequencing was performed on blood. This TCR was recovered from a girl aged 2 to 9 in good health.

CDR3 DNA: TGTGCCAGCAGCTCTTCGACTAGCAGTACGCAGTATTTT. Amino acids: CASSSSTSSTQYF. V usage is TRBV7-9 and J usage is TRBJ2-3, with 7 nucleotides matching TRBD2. Unmatched junction bases numbered 6, after V lost 4 bases and J lost 8 bases. This CDR3 contains 13 residues. Germline V gene data show CDR1 as SEHNR and CDR2 as FQNEAQ (reference sequence). Together with reference TRBV7-9 and TRBJ2-3, the CDR3 gives the full variable domain: DTGVSQNPRHKITKRGQNVTFRCDPISEHNRLYWYRQTLGQGPEFLTYFQNEAQLEKSRLLSDRFSAERPKGSFSTLEIQRTEQGDSAMYLCASSSSTSSTQYFGPGTRLTVL.